The 30 T cell receptor beta chains listed next were all sequenced from one sample in a study of T-cell reconstitution after alpha-beta-depleted transplantation in children. TCRbeta library preparation incorporated unique molecular identifiers. Via MiXCR, TCRdb re-called the PCR reads, giving one row per CDR3 protein. Of under 400,000 distinct CDR3 sequences in the sample, around 25% were seen once. Material: PBMCs, mostly from graft donor cells, obtained 180 days after TCRalphabeta/CD19-depleted stem cell transplant. The receptors come from a male patient younger than 18 who had a stem cell transplant for acute lymphoblastic leukemia, so the T cells may come from the graft donor.

V is TRBV20-1 and J is TRBJ2-7; weak D call: TRBD2 (6 bases). Germline V CDR1 and CDR2: DFQATT, SNEGSKA (reference sequence). This CDR3 has 13 residues. V lost 8 bases and J lost 3, with 17 bases in between. In DNA form, the CDR3 reads TGCAGTCTCGACGCCGGGAGATTCTACGAGCAGTACTTC. It codes for CSLDAGRFYEQYF.

This rearrangement joins TRBV20-1 to TRBJ1-6; D not resolved. V was pared by 8 bases and J by 9 bases, with 20 bases between. The CDR3 contains 14 residues. From germline, CDR1 is DFQATT and CDR2 SNEGSKA (reference sequence). The CDR3 here is CSTSSAEQGSPLHF. The CDR3 DNA reads as TGCAGTACCTCATCCGCGGAGCAAGGTTCACCCCTCCACTTT.

The rearrangement uses TRBV7-8 and TRBJ2-7; 7 bases are a match to TRBD1. Trimming took 4 bases from V and 5 from J; bases not matched to a gene: 8. Per the germline V gene, CDR1 is SGHVS and CDR2 is FQNEAQ. This CDR3 is 14 amino acids long. CDR3 residues: CASSSQGSWDEQYF. The DNA for the CDR3 is TGTGCCAGCAGCTCACAGGGGAGCTGGGACGAGCAGTACTTC.

This clonotype was counted between two and nine times. The chain has TRBV6-1 and TRBJ2-2, with TRBD2 as a possible D gene (5 bases). The CDR3 extends over 15 amino acids. The germline gives CDR1 MNHNS, CDR2 SASEGT. Trimming removed 6 bases at V and 5 bases at J, with 16 bases between. This CDR3 is CASSHQVSGTGELFF. DNA of the CDR3: TGTGCCAGCAGCCATCAAGTCAGCGGAACCGGGGAGCTGTTTTTT.

This clonotype was seen more than once but under ten times. The V and J genes are TRBV12-3 or TRBV12-4 and TRBJ2-7; D possibly corresponds to TRBD1 (6 bases). The CDR3 contains 14 residues. Trimming shortened V by 6 bases and J by 0 bases, and 12 bases separated the two germline ends. The CDR3 here is CASSRTGTSYEQYF. DNA for the CDR3: TGTGCCAGCAGCCGTACAGGGACCTCCTACGAGCAGTACTTC.

J is TRBJ2-1 and V is TRBV7-9; TRBD1 aligns across 10 bases. Germline V gene lookup returns CDR1 SEHNR and CDR2 FQNEAQ (reference sequence). The CDR3 covers 15 residues. V lost 4 bases and J lost 7; bases outside the gene matches: 7. The chain's CDR3 is CASSSGQGNWNEQFF. The DNA of the CDR3 is TGTGCCAGCAGCTCGGGACAGGGGAATTGGAATGAGCAGTTCTTC.

This clonotype has only a few counts. This chain uses TRBV7-9 with TRBJ2-7, with 7 bases that match TRBD2. V was pared by 11 bases and J by 2 bases, with 9 bases of the junction left unmatched. The CDR3 is 13 residues long. Germline V gene data show CDR1 as SEHNR and CDR2 as FQNEAQ (reference sequence). The CDR3 nucleotides read TGTGCCGGGTCGAGACTAGCACCCTACGAGCAGTACTTC. Translation: CAGSRLAPYEQYF.

The rearrangement uses TRBV5-1 and TRBJ2-5, with a weak D call TRBD2 (6 bases). Trimming stripped 0 bases from V and 6 bases from J, with 15 bases between. The germline gives CDR1 SGHRS, CDR2 YFSETQ. This CDR3 region has 15 residues. CDR3 protein: CASSLATGVAQTQYF. The CDR3 bases are TGCGCCAGCAGCTTGGCGACGGGAGTAGCGCAGACCCAGTACTTC.

There are a few counts of this clonotype. V gene TRBV4-2 combines with J gene TRBJ2-7; D possibly corresponds to TRBD2 (5 bases). Trimming removed 0 bases at V and 2 bases at J, with 14 bases between. The CDR3 consists of 16 residues. Germline CDR1 LGHNA, CDR2 YNFKEQ. CDR3 in amino acids: CASSQDEGMRTYEQYF. CDR3 nucleotides: TGTGCCAGCAGCCAAGACGAGGGTATGAGGACCTACGAGCAGTACTTC.

The genes are TRBV9 and TRBJ2-7; 11 bases agree with TRBD2. Germline CDR1 and CDR2: SGDLS and YYNGEE. The V and J ends lost 3 bases and 3 bases, in that order; junction bases with no gene match: 5. CDR3 length: 15 amino acids. The CDR3 reads CASSATSGNLYEQYF. The CDR3 nucleotides read TGTGCCAGCAGCGCGACTAGCGGGAACCTCTACGAGCAGTACTTC.

There are many counts of this clonotype. The chain recombines TRBV29-1 with TRBJ2-1; 8 bases agree with TRBD1. The CDR3 sequence is 16 residues long. Trimming cost V 5 bases and J 9 bases; bases outside gene matches: 18. The germline gives CDR1 SQVTM, CDR2 ANQGSEA. As DNA, the CDR3 is TGCAGCGTTCCCTCAGGGCAGGGGGCGCGGCTGCTTGAGCAGTTCTTC. Translation: CSVPSGQGARLLEQFF.

This clonotype was found a few times. The V call is TRBV12-3 or TRBV12-4, the J call TRBJ2-1; 13 bases align to TRBD2. The junction had 4 bases not matched to a gene; V was cut back by 2 bases and J by 9 bases. The CDR3 spans 15 residues. The CDR3 DNA sequence: TGTGCCAGCAGTTTATGGACTAGCGGGAGTATTGAGCAGTTCTTC. It encodes CASSLWTSGSIEQFF.

The rearrangement links TRBV11-2 to TRBJ2-1, with 9 bases that match TRBD2. Germline CDR1 SGHAT, CDR2 FQNNGV. The V segment lost 3 bases and the J segment 8 bases; nucleotides outside the gene matches: 8. CDR3 size: 15 residues. The CDR3 loop reads CASSLVAGAFDEQFF. In nucleotides, the CDR3 is TGTGCCAGCAGCTTGGTAGCGGGAGCCTTTGATGAGCAGTTCTTC.

The V gene is TRBV13, the J gene TRBJ2-1; 9 positions agree with TRBD1. The trim removed 0 bases at V and 5 bases at J, leaving 2 bases unmatched. The CDR3 runs 15 residues. Germline CDR1 PRHDT, CDR2 FYEKMQ (reference sequence). The CDR3 sequence is CASSLGGTGNNEQFF. The CDR3, as DNA: TGTGCCAGCAGCTTAGGCGGGACAGGGAACAATGAGCAGTTCTTC.

The chain has TRBV20-1 and TRBJ1-5; 9 nucleotides line up with TRBD1. The CDR3 runs to 18 residues. Germline-derived CDR1 and CDR2 are DFQATT and SNEGSKA (reference sequence). Germline trimming cut 0 bases from V and 4 bases from J; bases unmatched to any gene: 13. The CDR3 DNA reads TGCAGTGCTAGAGATACCCGTATCGGGACAGGGACAAATCAGCCCCAGCATTTT. It encodes CSARDTRIGTGTNQPQHF.

This clonotype was recorded many times. The genes are TRBV5-1 and TRBJ2-7; 10 bases map to TRBD2. V shed 4 bases and J 7 bases; nucleotides not matched to a gene: 8. The CDR3 runs 14 residues. Germline-derived CDR1 and CDR2 are SGHRS and YFSETQ. Here the CDR3 reads CASSTRTSGQEQYF. CDR3 sequence (DNA): TGCGCCAGCAGCACCCGGACTAGCGGACAGGAGCAGTACTTC.

This clonotype appeared a few times. J is TRBJ1-5 and V is TRBV7-9; D is ambiguous. Between the trimmed V and J ends, which lost 1 base and 6 bases, there was a span of 7 bases. This CDR3 is built from 13 residues. CDR1 SEHNR and CDR2 FQNEAQ come from the germline V gene (reference sequence). The CDR3 bases are TGTGCCAGCAGCTTAGGGTCGGCTCAGCCCCAGCATTTT. It encodes CASSLGSAQPQHF.

This clonotype has only a few counts. This chain uses TRBV18 with TRBJ2-7; D remains ambiguous. Germline V gene sequence: CDR1 KGHSH, CDR2 LQKENI. The CDR3 loop spans 15 amino acids. V was trimmed by 2 bases and J by 1 base, leaving 12 bases between them. The CDR3 sequence: CASSPRSTPSYEQYF. CDR3 DNA: TGTGCCAGCTCACCAAGGTCAACCCCATCCTACGAGCAGTACTTC.

This clonotype was detected once. This chain joins TRBV5-6 and TRBJ2-3; TRBD2 agrees at 7 bases. Unmatched junction bases numbered 5, after V lost 5 bases and J lost 2 bases. Per germline, CDR1 SGHDT and CDR2 YYEEEE. This CDR3 has 14 residues. CDR3 protein: CASSREGSTDTQYF. The CDR3 DNA is TGTGCCAGCAGTAGGGAGGGTTCCACAGATACGCAGTATTTT.

This clonotype was found a few times. V gene TRBV12-3 or TRBV12-4 combines with J gene TRBJ2-1, with 10 bases lining up with TRBD1. The ends lost 6 bases at V and 7 bases at J; junction bases unmatched: 6. The CDR3 totals 14 residues. The CDR3 DNA reads TGTGCCAGCAGCCATCCGGACAGGGGGAATGAGCAGTTCTTC. Translating it yields CASSHPDRGNEQFF.

The table lists this clonotype with a few counts. The V call is TRBV2, the J call TRBJ2-2; the match to TRBD2 covers 11 bases. Losses at the gene ends were 10 bases for V and 1 base for J; bases not matched to a gene: 5. There are 15 residues in the CDR3. Germline V CDR1 and CDR2: SNHLY, FYNNEI. The CDR3 DNA sequence: TGTGCCACCACTAGCGGGAGCTGGAACACCGGGGAGCTGTTTTTT. Protein sequence: CATTSGSWNTGELFF.

A few counts support this clonotype. This sequence joins TRBV11-3 and TRBJ2-5, with D possibly matching TRBD1 (8 bases). V lost 5 bases to trimming and J lost 4 bases, with 14 bases between them. Germline-derived CDR1 and CDR2 are SGHNT and YENEEA. The CDR3 spans 14 residues. DNA for the CDR3: TGTGCCAGCAGCGCTACAGGGGGGGCAGAGACCCAGTACTTC. Translated, it gives CASSATGGAETQYF.

As concerns this clonotype: A read error may produce the germline difference seen at one junction end. The rearrangement links TRBV27 to TRBJ2-7; 7 bases map to TRBD1. Looked up from germline, CDR1 is MNHEY and CDR2 is SMNVEV (reference sequence). This CDR3 is 13 amino acids long. The CDR3: CASSLSSGTVEGF. The CDR3 nucleotides read TGTGCCAGCAGTTTATCCTCCGGGACAGTAGAGGGCTTC.

This clonotype has more than one count but fewer than ten. V and J are TRBV5-1 and TRBJ2-7; tentative D call: TRBD1 (5 bases). V dropped 1 base and J dropped 2 bases, with 10 bases sitting between them. CDR3 length: 14 residues. CDR1 SGHRS and CDR2 YFSETQ come from the germline V gene. This CDR3 reads CASSLSGNTYEQYF. CDR3 DNA: TGCGCCAGCAGCTTGTCAGGGAACACCTACGAGCAGTACTTC.

This clonotype was recorded a few times. The chain has TRBV5-1 and TRBJ2-7; weak D call: TRBD2 (6 bases). Trimming took 3 bases from V and 0 from J, leaving 7 bases between them. This CDR3 is built from 13 residues. Germline assignment: CDR1 SGHRS and CDR2 YFSETQ. CDR3 DNA sequence: TGCGCCAGCAGCTGGAGGGACTCCTACGAGCAGTACTTC. Protein: CASSWRDSYEQYF.

This clonotype was found a few times. The chain couples TRBV4-1 to TRBJ1-5; no reliable D call. This CDR3 region has 16 residues. Germline V lookup: CDR1 MGHRA, CDR2 YSYEKL. With 1 base removed from V and 4 bases from J, the gap between germline ends came to 14 bases. The CDR3 protein is CASSQVEEPRNQPQHF. DNA for the CDR3: TGCGCCAGCAGCCAAGTTGAGGAGCCGAGGAATCAGCCCCAGCATTTT.

The rearrangement joins TRBV19 to TRBJ1-2; D unclear. The CDR3 is 12 residues long. The germline V gene encodes CDR1 LNHDA and CDR2 SQIVND (reference sequence). V lost 7 bases, J lost 1 base, and 7 bases lay in between. Here the CDR3 reads CASTEFNYGYTF. DNA for the CDR3: TGTGCCAGTACCGAATTTAACTATGGCTACACCTTC.

The chain uses TRBV12-3 or TRBV12-4 and TRBJ2-1, with TRBD2 matching 7 bases. Trimming cost V 7 bases and J 0 bases; bases outside gene matches: 6. The CDR3 consists of 15 residues. The CDR3 DNA reads TGTGCCAGCACTTTGATAGCGGGCTCCTACAATGAGCAGTTCTTC. Its translation: CASTLIAGSYNEQFF.

This clonotype was picked up many times. The CDR3 DNA sequence: TGTGCTAGTGCCTTCAGCGGGTACCTATACAATGAGCAGTTCTTC. Its protein product is CASAFSGYLYNEQFF. This sequence joins TRBV12-5 and TRBJ2-1; a weak D match, TRBD2 (6 bases). CDR1 LGHNT and CDR2 FRNRAP come from the germline V gene. V lost 7 bases and J 4 bases, leaving 17 bases between the germline ends. The CDR3 is 15 amino acids.

This clonotype was recorded a few times. The chain has TRBV5-1 and TRBJ2-7; D possibly corresponds to TRBD1 (5 bases). Germline V gene lookup returns CDR1 SGHRS and CDR2 YFSETQ. V lost 6 bases, J lost 0 bases, and 10 bases lay in between. There are 13 residues in the CDR3. The CDR3 region has the DNA TGCGCCAGCACGACAGCGAGCTCCTACGAGCAGTACTTC. Protein sequence: CASTTASSYEQYF.